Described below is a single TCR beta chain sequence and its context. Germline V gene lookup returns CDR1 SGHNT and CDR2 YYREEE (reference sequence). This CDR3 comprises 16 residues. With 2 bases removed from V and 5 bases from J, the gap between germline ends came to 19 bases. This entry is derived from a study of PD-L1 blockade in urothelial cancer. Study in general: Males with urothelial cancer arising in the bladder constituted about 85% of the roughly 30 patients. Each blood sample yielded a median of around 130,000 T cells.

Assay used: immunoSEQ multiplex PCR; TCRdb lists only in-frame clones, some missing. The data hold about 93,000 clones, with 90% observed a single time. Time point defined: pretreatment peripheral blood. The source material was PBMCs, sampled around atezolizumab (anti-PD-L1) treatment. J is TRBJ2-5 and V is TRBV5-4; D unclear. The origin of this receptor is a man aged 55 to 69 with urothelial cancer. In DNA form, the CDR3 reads TGTGCCAGCAGCTTCGTAGGCCACCGTGAGGCGGAGACCCAGTACTTC. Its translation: CASSFVGHREAETQYF.